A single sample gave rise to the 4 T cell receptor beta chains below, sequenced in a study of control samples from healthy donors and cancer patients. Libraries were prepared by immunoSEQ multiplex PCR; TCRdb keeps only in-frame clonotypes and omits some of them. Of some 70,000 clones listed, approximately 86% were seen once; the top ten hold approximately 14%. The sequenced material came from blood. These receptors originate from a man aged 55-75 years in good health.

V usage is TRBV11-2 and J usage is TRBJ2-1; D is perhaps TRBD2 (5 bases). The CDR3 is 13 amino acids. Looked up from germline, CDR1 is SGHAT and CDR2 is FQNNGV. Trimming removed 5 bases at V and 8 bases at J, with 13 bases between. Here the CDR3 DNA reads TGTGCCAGCAGCGTTAGGCGGGTCGATGAGCAGTTCTTC. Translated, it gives CASSVRRVDEQFF.

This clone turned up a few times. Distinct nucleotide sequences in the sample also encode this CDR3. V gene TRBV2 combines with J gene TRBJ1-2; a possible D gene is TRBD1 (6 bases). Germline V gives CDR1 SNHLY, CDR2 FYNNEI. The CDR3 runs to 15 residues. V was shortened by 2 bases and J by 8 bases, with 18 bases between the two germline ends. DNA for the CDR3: TGTGCCAGCAGTGAACAATCGGGGGCGCAGGGCGGCTACACCTTC. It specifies CASSEQSGAQGGYTF.

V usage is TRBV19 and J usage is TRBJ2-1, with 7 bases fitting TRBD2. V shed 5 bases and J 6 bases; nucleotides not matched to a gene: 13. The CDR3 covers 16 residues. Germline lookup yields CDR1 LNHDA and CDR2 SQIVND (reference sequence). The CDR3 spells CASSPQAAGSGNEQFF. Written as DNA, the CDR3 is TGTGCCAGTAGTCCTCAGGCAGCGGGATCAGGCAATGAGCAGTTCTTC. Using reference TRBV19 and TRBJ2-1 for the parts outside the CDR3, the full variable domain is DGGITQSPKYLFRKEGQNVTLSCEQNLNHDAMYWYRQDPGQGLRLIYYSQIVNDFQKGDIAEGYSVSREKKESFPLTVTSAQKNPTAFYLCASSPQAAGSGNEQFFGPGTRLTVL.

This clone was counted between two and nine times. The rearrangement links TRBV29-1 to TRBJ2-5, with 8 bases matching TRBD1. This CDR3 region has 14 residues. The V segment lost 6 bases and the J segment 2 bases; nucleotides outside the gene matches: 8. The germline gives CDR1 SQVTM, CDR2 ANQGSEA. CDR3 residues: CSVQGAASQETQYF. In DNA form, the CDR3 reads TGCAGCGTGCAGGGGGCGGCGTCTCAAGAGACCCAGTACTTC.